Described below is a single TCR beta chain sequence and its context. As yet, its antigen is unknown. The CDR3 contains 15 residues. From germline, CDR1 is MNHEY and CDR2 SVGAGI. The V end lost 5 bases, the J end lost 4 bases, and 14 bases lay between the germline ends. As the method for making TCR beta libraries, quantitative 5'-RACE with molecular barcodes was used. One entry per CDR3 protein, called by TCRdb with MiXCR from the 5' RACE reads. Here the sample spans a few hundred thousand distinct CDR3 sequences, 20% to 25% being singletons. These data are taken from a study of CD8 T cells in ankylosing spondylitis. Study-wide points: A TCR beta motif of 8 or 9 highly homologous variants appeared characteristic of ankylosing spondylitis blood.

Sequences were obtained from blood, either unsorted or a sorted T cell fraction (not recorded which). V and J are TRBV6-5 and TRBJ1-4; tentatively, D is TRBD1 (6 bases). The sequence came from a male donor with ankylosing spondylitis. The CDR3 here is CASSASTGYNEKLFF. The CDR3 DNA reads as TGTGCCAGCAGTGCCTCGACAGGTTATAATGAAAAACTGTTTTTT.